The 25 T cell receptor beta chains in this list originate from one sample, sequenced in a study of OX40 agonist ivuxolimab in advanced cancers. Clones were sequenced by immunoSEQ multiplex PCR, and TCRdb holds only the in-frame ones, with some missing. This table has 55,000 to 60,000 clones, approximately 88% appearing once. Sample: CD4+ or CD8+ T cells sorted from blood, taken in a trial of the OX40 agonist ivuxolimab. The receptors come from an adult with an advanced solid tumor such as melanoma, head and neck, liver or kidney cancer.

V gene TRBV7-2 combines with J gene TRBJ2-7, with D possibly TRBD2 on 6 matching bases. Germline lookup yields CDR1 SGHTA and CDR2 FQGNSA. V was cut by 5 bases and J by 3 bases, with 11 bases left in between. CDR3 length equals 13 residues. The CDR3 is CASSSGPNYEQYF. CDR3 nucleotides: TGTGCCAGCAGCAGCGGGCCCAACTACGAGCAGTACTTC.

CDR3 sequence: CASSASGSSNQPQHF. The CDR3 region has the DNA TGTGCCAGCAGTGCCTCAGGGTCGAGCAATCAGCCCCAGCATTTT. The rearrangement uses TRBV6-1 and TRBJ1-5; tentatively, D is TRBD1 (5 bases). The CDR3 covers 15 residues. Trimming removed 4 bases at V and 1 base at J, with 11 bases between. Germline V lookup: CDR1 MNHNS, CDR2 SASEGT.

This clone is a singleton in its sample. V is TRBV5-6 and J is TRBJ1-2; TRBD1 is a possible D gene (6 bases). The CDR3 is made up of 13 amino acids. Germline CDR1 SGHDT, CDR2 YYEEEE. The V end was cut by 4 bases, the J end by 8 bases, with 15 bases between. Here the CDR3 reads CASSPGAQWGYTF. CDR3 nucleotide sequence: TGTGCCAGCAGCCCGGGGGCTCAGTGGGGCTACACCTTC.

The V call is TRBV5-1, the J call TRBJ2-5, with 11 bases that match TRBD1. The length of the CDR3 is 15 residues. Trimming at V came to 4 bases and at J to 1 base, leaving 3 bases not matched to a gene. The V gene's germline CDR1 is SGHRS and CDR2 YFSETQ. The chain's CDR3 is CASSTGTGGQETQYF. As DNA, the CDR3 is TGCGCCAGCAGCACCGGGACAGGGGGCCAAGAGACCCAGTACTTC.

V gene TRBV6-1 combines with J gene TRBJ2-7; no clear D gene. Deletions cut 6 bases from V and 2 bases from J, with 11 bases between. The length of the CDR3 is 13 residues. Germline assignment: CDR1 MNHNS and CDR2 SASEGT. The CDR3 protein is CASRGPATYEQYF. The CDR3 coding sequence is TGTGCCAGCAGGGGCCCAGCGACCTACGAGCAGTACTTC.

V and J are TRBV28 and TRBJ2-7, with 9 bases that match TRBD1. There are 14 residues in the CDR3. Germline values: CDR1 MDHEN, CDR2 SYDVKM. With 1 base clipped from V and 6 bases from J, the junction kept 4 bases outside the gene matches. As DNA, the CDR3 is TGTGCCAGCAGTTTATTTGGGACAGGGTTCGAGCAGTACTTC. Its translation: CASSLFGTGFEQYF.

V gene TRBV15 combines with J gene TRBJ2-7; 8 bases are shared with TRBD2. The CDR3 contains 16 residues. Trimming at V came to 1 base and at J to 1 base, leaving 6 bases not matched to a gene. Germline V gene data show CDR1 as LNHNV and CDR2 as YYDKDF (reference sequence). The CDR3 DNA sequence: TGTGCCACCAGCAGAGGTACGGCTAGCGGGTCCTACGAGCAGTACTTC. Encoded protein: CATSRGTASGSYEQYF.

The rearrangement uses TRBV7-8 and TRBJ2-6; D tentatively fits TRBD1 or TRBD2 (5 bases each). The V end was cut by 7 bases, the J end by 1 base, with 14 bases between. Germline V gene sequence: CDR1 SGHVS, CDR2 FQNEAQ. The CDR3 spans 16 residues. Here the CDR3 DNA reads TGTGCCAGCACCAAGGGACGGATGTCTGGGGCCAACGTCCTGACTTTC. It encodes CASTKGRMSGANVLTF.

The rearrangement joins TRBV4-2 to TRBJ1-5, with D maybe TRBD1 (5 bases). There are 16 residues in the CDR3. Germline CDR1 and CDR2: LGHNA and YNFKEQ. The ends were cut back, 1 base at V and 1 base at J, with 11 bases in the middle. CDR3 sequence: CASSQGAGSSNQPQHF. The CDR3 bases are TGTGCCAGCAGCCAAGGAGCAGGGTCGAGCAATCAGCCCCAGCATTTT.

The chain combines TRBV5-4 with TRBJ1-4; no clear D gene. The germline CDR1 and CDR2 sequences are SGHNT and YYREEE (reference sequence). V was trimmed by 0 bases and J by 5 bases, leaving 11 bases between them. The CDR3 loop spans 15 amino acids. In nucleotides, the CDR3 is TGTGCCAGCAGCTTGGAGGCAGCACTAAATGAAAAACTGTTTTTT. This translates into CASSLEAALNEKLFF.

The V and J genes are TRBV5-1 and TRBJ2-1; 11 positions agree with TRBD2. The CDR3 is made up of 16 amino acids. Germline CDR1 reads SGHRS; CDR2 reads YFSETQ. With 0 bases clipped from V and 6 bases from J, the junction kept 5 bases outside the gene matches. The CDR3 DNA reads TGCGCCAGCAGCTTGGGGCTAGCGGGAGGTTTCAATGAGCAGTTCTTC. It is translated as CASSLGLAGGFNEQFF.

The CDR3 reads CASSVLAGGNNEQFF. The DNA for the CDR3 is TGTGCCAGCAGTGTCCTAGCGGGAGGGAACAATGAGCAGTTCTTC. This rearrangement joins TRBV28 to TRBJ2-1, with 12 nucleotides matching TRBD2. The CDR3 is 15 amino acids. V shed 5 bases, J shed 5 bases, and the junction held 4 bases outside the gene matches. Germline values: CDR1 MDHEN, CDR2 SYDVKM.

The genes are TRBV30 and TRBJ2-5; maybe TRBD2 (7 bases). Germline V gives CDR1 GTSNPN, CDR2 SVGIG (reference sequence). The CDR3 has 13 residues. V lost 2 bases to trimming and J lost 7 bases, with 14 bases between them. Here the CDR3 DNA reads TGTGCCTGGAGTCCCAGGGGCGGGGGGACCCAGTACTTC. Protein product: CAWSPRGGGTQYF.

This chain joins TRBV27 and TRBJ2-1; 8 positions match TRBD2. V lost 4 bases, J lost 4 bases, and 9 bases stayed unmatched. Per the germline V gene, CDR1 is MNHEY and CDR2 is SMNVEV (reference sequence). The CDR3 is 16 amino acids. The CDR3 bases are TGTGCCAGCAGTTCCTTAGGTAGCGGGGCTTACAATGAGCAGTTCTTC. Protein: CASSSLGSGAYNEQFF.

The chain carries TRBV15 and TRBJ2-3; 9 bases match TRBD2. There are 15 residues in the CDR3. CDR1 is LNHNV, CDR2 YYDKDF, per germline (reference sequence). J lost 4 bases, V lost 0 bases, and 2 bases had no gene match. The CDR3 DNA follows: TGTGCCACCAGCAGAGATTTAGCGGGAGCAGATACGCAGTATTTT. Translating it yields CATSRDLAGADTQYF.

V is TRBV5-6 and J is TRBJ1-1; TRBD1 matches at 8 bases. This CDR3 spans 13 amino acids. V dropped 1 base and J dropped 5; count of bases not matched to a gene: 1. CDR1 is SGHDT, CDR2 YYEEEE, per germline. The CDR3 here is CASSLNRGTEAFF. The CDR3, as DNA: TGTGCCAGCAGCTTGAACAGGGGGACTGAAGCTTTCTTT.

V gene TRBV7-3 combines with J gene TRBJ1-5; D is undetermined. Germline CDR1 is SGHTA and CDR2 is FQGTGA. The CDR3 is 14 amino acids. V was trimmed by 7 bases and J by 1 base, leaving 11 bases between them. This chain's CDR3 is CASNTRNSNQPQHF. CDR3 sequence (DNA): TGTGCCAGCAACACCAGGAACAGCAATCAGCCCCAGCATTTT.

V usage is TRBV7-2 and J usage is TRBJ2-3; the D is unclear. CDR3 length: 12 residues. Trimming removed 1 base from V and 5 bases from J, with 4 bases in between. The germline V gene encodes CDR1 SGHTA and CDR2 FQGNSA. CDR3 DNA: TGTGCCAGCAGCTTAGTCCAAGATACGCAGTATTTT. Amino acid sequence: CASSLVQDTQYF.

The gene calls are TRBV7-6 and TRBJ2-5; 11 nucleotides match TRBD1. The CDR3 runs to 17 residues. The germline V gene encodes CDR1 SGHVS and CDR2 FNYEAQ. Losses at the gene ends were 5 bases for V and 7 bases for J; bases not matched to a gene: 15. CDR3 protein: CASSAIPGQGAERTQYF. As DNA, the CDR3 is TGTGCCAGCAGCGCAATACCAGGACAGGGGGCCGAGAGGACCCAGTACTTC.

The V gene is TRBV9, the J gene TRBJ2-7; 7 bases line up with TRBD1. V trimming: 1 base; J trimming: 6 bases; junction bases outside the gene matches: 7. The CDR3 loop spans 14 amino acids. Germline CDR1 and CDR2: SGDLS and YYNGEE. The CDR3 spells CASSVQTGSSEQYF. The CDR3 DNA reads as TGTGCCAGCAGCGTACAGACAGGGTCTTCCGAGCAGTACTTC.

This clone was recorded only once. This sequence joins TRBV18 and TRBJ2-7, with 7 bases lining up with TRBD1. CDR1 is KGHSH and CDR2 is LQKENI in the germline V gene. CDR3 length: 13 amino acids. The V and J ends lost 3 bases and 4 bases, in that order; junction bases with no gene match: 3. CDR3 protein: CASSPPGQYEQYF. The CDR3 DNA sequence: TGTGCCAGCTCACCTCCGGGACAGTACGAGCAGTACTTC. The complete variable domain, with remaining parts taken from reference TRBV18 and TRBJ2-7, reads NAGVMQNPRHLVRRRGQEARLRCSPMKGHSHVYWYRQLPEEGLKFMVYLQKENIIDESGMPKERFSAEFPKEGPSILRIQQVVRGDSAAYFCASSPPGQYEQYFGPGTRLTVT.

This CDR3 is CASSYGTGNQPQHF. DNA of the CDR3: TGTGCCAGCAGTTACGGGACAGGGAATCAGCCCCAGCATTTT. The chain combines TRBV6-6 with TRBJ1-5; the match to TRBD1 covers 9 bases. CDR1 MNHNY and CDR2 SVGAGI come from the germline V gene (reference sequence). V shed 2 bases and J 4 bases; nucleotides not matched to a gene: 0. The CDR3 covers 14 residues.

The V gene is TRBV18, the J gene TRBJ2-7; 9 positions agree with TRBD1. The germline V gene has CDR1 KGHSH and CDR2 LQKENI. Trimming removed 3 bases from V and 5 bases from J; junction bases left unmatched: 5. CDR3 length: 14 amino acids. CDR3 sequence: CASSPGQGFDEQYF. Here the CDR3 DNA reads TGTGCCAGCTCACCGGGACAGGGTTTCGACGAGCAGTACTTC.

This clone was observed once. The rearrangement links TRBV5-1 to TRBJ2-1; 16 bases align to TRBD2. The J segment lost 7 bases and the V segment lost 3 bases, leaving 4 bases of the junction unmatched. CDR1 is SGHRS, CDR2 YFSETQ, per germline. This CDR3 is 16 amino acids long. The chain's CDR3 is CASSSTGLAGGNEQFF. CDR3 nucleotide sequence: TGCGCCAGCAGCTCGACGGGACTAGCGGGAGGGAATGAGCAGTTCTTC.

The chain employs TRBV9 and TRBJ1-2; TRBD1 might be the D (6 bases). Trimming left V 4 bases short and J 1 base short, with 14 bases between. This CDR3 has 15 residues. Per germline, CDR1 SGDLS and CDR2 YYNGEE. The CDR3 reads CASSPGGALNYGYTF. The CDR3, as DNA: TGTGCCAGCAGCCCCGGGGGGGCTCTTAACTATGGCTACACCTTC.